A selection of T cell receptor beta chains follows, all from one sample in a study of cytomegalovirus exposure and HLA in healthy donors. Produced via immunoSEQ multiplex PCR; TCRdb's table is partial and in-frame only. The data hold roughly 200,000 clones, with around 80% observed a single time. The sequenced sample consisted of PBMCs. The receptors derive from a man in his fifties in good health and CMV-seronegative. Both conserved end residues are part of each CDR3. Fields, in order: clone size, V gene, D gene, J gene, CDR3 protein, CDR3 DNA. The D gene is left open where the match is weak. The size field is filled for only some rows; it gives once, few, many or a size class.

-	TRBV18	TRBD1	TRBJ1-5	CASSPTGTGGFQPQHF	TGTGCCAGCTCACCAACCGGGACAGGGGGCTTTCAGCCCCAGCATTTT
-	TRBV28	-	TRBJ1-5	CASTVDSLNNQPQHF	TGTGCCAGCACCGTGGACAGCTTAAACAATCAGCCCCAGCATTTT
-	TRBV30	-	TRBJ1-2	CAWSAMTANYGYTF	TGTGCCTGGAGTGCCATGACAGCTAACTATGGCTACACCTTC
-	TRBV5-6	TRBD1	TRBJ1-1	CASSLGTGVNTEAFF	TGTGCCAGCAGCTTAGGGACAGGGGTGAACACTGAAGCTTTCTTT
-	TRBV9	TRBD1	TRBJ1-1	CASSPSGQDRTEAFF	TGTGCCAGCTCCCCCTCGGGACAGGACAGGACTGAAGCTTTCTTT
-	TRBV6-5	TRBD1	TRBJ1-1	CASTLTGSRNTEAFF	TGTGCCAGCACCCTGACAGGGAGTCGGAACACTGAAGCTTTCTTT
-	TRBV6-1	TRBD1	TRBJ1-2	CASSRGYGYGYTF	TGTGCCAGCAGCAGGGGGTATGGCTATGGCTACACCTTC
-	TRBV7-8	TRBD1	TRBJ2-3	CASTSGGHPTDTQYF	TGTGCCAGCACCTCAGGGGGCCACCCCACAGATACGCAGTATTTT
-	TRBV6-5	TRBD2	TRBJ2-1	CASSSAGGPKEQFF	TGTGCCAGCAGTTCAGCGGGAGGGCCGAAAGAGCAGTTCTTC
-	TRBV6-5	TRBD1	TRBJ1-5	CASSVDRGENQPQHF	TGTGCCAGCAGTGTAGACAGGGGGGAAAATCAGCCCCAGCATTTT
few	TRBV28	-	TRBJ1-2	CASSLGAGGRLFYGYTF	TGTGCCAGCAGTTTGGGGGCGGGTGGCCGTCTCTTCTATGGCTACACCTTC
-	TRBV5-4	TRBD2	TRBJ2-3	CASSLAGTSGRTDTQYF	TGTGCCAGCAGCTTGGCCGGGACTAGCGGGAGGACAGATACGCAGTATTTT
-	TRBV27	-	TRBJ2-3	CASGQWRTSTDTQYF	TGTGCCAGCGGCCAGTGGAGAACAAGCACAGATACGCAGTATTTT
-	TRBV7-3	TRBD2	TRBJ2-2	CASSLTTSGSRTGELFF	TGTGCCAGCAGCTTAACGACTAGCGGGAGTCGTACCGGGGAGCTGTTTTTT
-	TRBV6-5	-	TRBJ1-1	CASSYDRSEASF	TGTGCCAGCAGTTACGACAGGTCTGAAGCTTCCTTT
-	TRBV7-8	TRBD2	TRBJ2-2	CASSTSGTLNTGELFF	TGTGCCAGCAGCACTAGCGGGACCCTCAACACCGGGGAGCTGTTTTTT
-	TRBV6-5	TRBD1	TRBJ2-1	CASSLQGASVDEQFF	TGTGCCAGCAGCCTACAGGGGGCCTCGGTCGATGAGCAGTTCTTC
few	TRBV6-6	-	TRBJ2-1	CASSYSEGSNEQFF	TGTGCCAGCAGTTACTCGGAGGGCAGCAATGAGCAGTTCTTC
-	TRBV6-5	TRBD2	TRBJ2-3	CASSISGRAGDTQYF	TGTGCCAGCAGCATTAGCGGGAGGGCCGGGGATACGCAGTATTTT
-	TRBV20-1	TRBD1	TRBJ2-4	CSARTGNSEYF	TGCAGTGCCAGGACAGGGAATTCAGAGTACTTC
-	TRBV6-1	TRBD2	TRBJ2-1	CASSRLAGLGNEQFF	TGTGCCAGCAGCCGACTAGCGGGGTTGGGGAATGAGCAGTTCTTC
-	TRBV7-2	TRBD2	TRBJ2-7	CASSSGLAGTYEQYF	TGTGCCAGCAGCTCGGGACTAGCGGGAACCTACGAGCAGTACTTC
-	TRBV7-3	-	TRBJ1-1	CASSPSGGTEAFF	TGTGCCAGCAGCCCGAGCGGGGGGACTGAAGCTTTCTTT
-	TRBV28	-	TRBJ2-7	CASSFGLKIEQYF	TGTGCCAGCAGTTTTGGACTCAAGATCGAGCAGTACTTC
-	TRBV14	TRBD2	TRBJ2-7	CASSGGGYEQYF	TGTGCCAGCAGTGGCGGGGGCTACGAGCAGTACTTC
once	TRBV19	TRBD2	TRBJ2-2	CASSPTAGTSGRYGTGELFF	TGTGCCAGTAGTCCTACAGCCGGGACTAGCGGGAGGTACGGCACCGGGGAGCTGTTTTTT
-	TRBV28	-	TRBJ1-4	CASSLDVRVLFF	TGTGCCAGCAGTTTAGATGTCAGGGTACTGTTTTTT
-	TRBV5-4	TRBD2	TRBJ2-7	CASSLAVSGIYEQYF	TGTGCCAGCAGCTTGGCCGTTAGCGGGATATACGAGCAGTACTTC
few	TRBV11-3	TRBD2	TRBJ2-1	CASSWGLAGEKGGDEQFF	TGTGCCAGCAGCTGGGGACTAGCGGGAGAAAAAGGGGGGGATGAGCAGTTCTTC
-	TRBV28	TRBD1	TRBJ2-2	CASSLEGTGNTGELFF	TGTGCCAGCAGTTTGGAAGGGACAGGAAACACCGGGGAGCTGTTTTTT
-	TRBV7-9	TRBD2	TRBJ2-7	CASSREGLAESYEQYF	TGTGCCAGCAGCCGGGAAGGACTAGCGGAGAGCTACGAGCAGTACTTC
-	TRBV7-9	TRBD2	TRBJ2-1	CASSSTSGRALEQFF	TGTGCCAGCAGCTCTACTAGCGGGAGGGCCCTTGAGCAGTTCTTC
-	TRBV28	-	TRBJ1-6	CASSLPDRNNSPLHF	TGTGCCAGCAGTCTACCCGACAGAAATAATTCACCCCTCCACTTT
few	TRBV5-8	TRBD1	TRBJ2-7	CASSRTTGGAYEQYF	TGTGCCAGCAGCCGCACGACAGGGGGCGCCTACGAGCAGTACTTC
-	TRBV5-1	-	TRBJ2-5	CASSPTSQETQYF	TGCGCCAGCAGCCCAACAAGTCAAGAGACCCAGTACTTC
-	TRBV7-9	-	TRBJ2-7	CASSPGGAPDF	TGTGCCAGCAGCCCTGGGGGGGCCCCGGACTTC
-	TRBV29-1	-	TRBJ2-3	CSVLADTSTDTQYF	TGCAGCGTTTTAGCGGATACTAGCACAGATACGCAGTATTTT
-	TRBV5-1	-	TRBJ1-4	CASSFGSNEKLFF	TGCGCCAGCAGCTTCGGGAGTAATGAAAAACTGTTTTTT
-	TRBV6-1	-	TRBJ2-4	CATGQSIQYF	TGTGCCACTGGACAATCCATTCAGTACTTC
few	TRBV5-1	TRBD1	TRBJ2-5	CASSFNRGGETQYF	TGCGCCAGCAGCTTCAACAGGGGTGGGGAGACCCAGTACTTC
-	TRBV7-8	-	TRBJ1-5	CASSLVGVNSNQPQHF	TGTGCCAGCAGCCTTGTGGGAGTTAATAGCAATCAGCCCCAGCATTTT
-	TRBV19	TRBD1	TRBJ1-2	CASRPTGGYGYTF	TGTGCCAGTCGCCCTACAGGGGGATATGGCTACACCTTC
-	TRBV6-4	TRBD1	TRBJ1-5	CASSESTGLSQPQHF	TGTGCCAGCAGTGAGTCGACAGGGTTGAGTCAGCCCCAGCATTTT
-	TRBV7-9	TRBD2	TRBJ2-2	CASSSSGSTTGELFF	TGTGCCAGCAGCTCTAGCGGGAGTACCACCGGGGAGCTGTTTTTT
few	TRBV6-5	TRBD2	TRBJ2-7	CASSYGTSGYEQYF	TGTGCCAGCAGTTACGGGACTAGCGGCTACGAGCAGTACTTC
-	TRBV9	TRBD2	TRBJ2-1	CASSSSGVSSYNEQFF	TGTGCCAGCAGCTCTAGCGGGGTGAGCTCCTACAATGAGCAGTTCTTC
-	TRBV29-1	TRBD1	TRBJ2-1	CSVSGRGRGNNEQFF	TGCAGCGTGAGTGGCAGGGGGCGGGGCAACAATGAGCAGTTCTTC
-	TRBV28	-	TRBJ1-4	CAGATNEKLFF	TGTGCCGGGGCGACTAATGAAAAACTGTTTTTT
-	TRBV5-1	-	TRBJ1-2	CASSLEGAGMGGYTF	TGCGCCAGCAGCTTGGAGGGTGCAGGGATGGGTGGCTACACCTTC
-	TRBV19	-	TRBJ2-2	CASSPQGGGSGELFF	TGTGCCAGTAGCCCGCAGGGCGGCGGATCCGGGGAGCTGTTTTTT
-	TRBV28	TRBD2	TRBJ2-1	CASIGLADYNEQFF	TGTGCCAGCATTGGGCTAGCGGATTACAATGAGCAGTTCTTC
-	TRBV18	-	TRBJ1-1	CASSPETDTEAFF	TGTGCCAGCTCACCGGAGACAGACACTGAAGCTTTCTTT
-	TRBV6-6	TRBD1	TRBJ1-1	CAIGTGPLNTEAFF	TGTGCCATCGGGACAGGGCCATTGAACACTGAAGCTTTCTTT
-	TRBV5-1	TRBD1	TRBJ2-1	CASTGVSLKEQFF	TGCGCCAGTACAGGGGTGTCTTTGAAGGAGCAGTTCTTC
-	TRBV5-1	TRBD2	TRBJ2-7	CASSLRASGNHEQYF	TGCGCCAGCAGCTTGAGGGCTAGCGGGAACCACGAGCAGTACTTC
-	TRBV19	TRBD2	TRBJ2-3	CASSIDTAGGATDTQYF	TGTGCCAGTAGTATAGATACGGCGGGAGGGGCGACAGATACGCAGTATTTT
-	TRBV9	TRBD1	TRBJ1-2	CASSPRTGMGLDYGYTF	TGTGCCAGCAGCCCCCGGACAGGGATGGGTCTTGACTATGGCTACACCTTC